The rows below give T cell receptor beta chains drawn from one sample of a study of T cell responses to AZD1222 COVID-19 vaccine. Assay used: immunoSEQ multiplex PCR; TCRdb lists only in-frame clones, some missing. The sample contains about 120,000 clones, roughly nine tenths of which appear only once. The sample consisted of peripheral blood, taken on day 0 of AZD1222 vaccination. These receptors all come from an adult in good health. The CDR3 runs from the conserved cysteine through the conserved F or W. D genes are given only for firm matches. Not every row has a clone size; where given, it reads once, few, many or a size class.

J gene	CDR3 length	V gene	clone size	D gene	CDR3 protein	CDR3 DNA
TRBJ2-7	13	TRBV3-1/TRBV3-2	-	-	CASSRDGPYEQYF	TGTGCCAGCAGCCGAGACGGACCCTACGAGCAGTACTTC
TRBJ1-2	14	TRBV7-2	-	-	CASSTRTAPYGYTF	TGTGCCAGCAGCACCCGGACAGCTCCCTATGGCTACACCTTC
TRBJ1-4	11	TRBV28	few	-	CASRTGEKLFF	TGTGCCAGCAGGACTGGGGAAAAACTGTTTTTT
TRBJ2-3	13	TRBV5-1	-	-	CASSLRSTDTQYF	TGCGCCAGCAGCTTACGAAGCACAGATACGCAGTATTTT
TRBJ2-7	14	TRBV19	-	TRBD1	CASKIQQGANEQYF	TGTGCCAGTAAAATCCAACAGGGGGCTAATGAGCAGTACTTC
TRBJ2-7	15	TRBV5-1	-	TRBD2	CASSRSGGSSYEQYF	TGCGCCAGCAGCCGCAGCGGGGGGAGCTCCTACGAGCAGTACTTC
TRBJ1-1	13	TRBV10-2	once	-	CASSESVNTEAFF	TGCGCCAGCAGTGAGTCGGTGAACACTGAAGCTTTCTTT
TRBJ1-2	16	TRBV2	-	-	CASRERQARANYGYTF	TGTGCCAGCAGGGAAAGACAGGCGAGAGCTAACTATGGCTACACCTTC
TRBJ2-5	11	TRBV5-5	-	-	CASEGLETQYF	TGTGCCAGCGAGGGCCTTGAGACCCAGTACTTC
TRBJ2-3	14	TRBV9	-	-	CASSSLGIADTQYF	TGTGCCAGCAGCTCCCTGGGGATCGCAGATACGCAGTATTTT
TRBJ2-3	15	TRBV3-1/TRBV3-2	-	-	CASSQDLPRTDTQYF	TGTGCCAGCAGCCAAGACCTCCCTAGGACAGATACGCAGTATTTT
TRBJ2-2	14	TRBV12-5	-	-	CASGLVIAAGELFF	TGTGCTAGTGGTTTGGTCATCGCGGCCGGGGAGCTGTTTTTT
TRBJ2-1	16	TRBV28	-	TRBD2	CASSHGTSGSYNEQFF	TGTGCCAGCAGTCATGGGACTAGCGGGAGCTACAATGAGCAGTTCTTC
TRBJ2-2	16	TRBV18	-	TRBD1	CASSRNLGQVPGELFF	TGTGCCAGCTCACGGAACTTAGGACAGGTACCCGGGGAGCTGTTTTTT
TRBJ2-7	15	TRBV19	-	-	CASSIPQRPTYEQYF	TGTGCCAGTAGTATCCCCCAGCGGCCCACCTACGAGCAGTACTTC
TRBJ2-2	14	TRBV5-1	-	TRBD2	CASSSGTSTGELFF	TGCGCCAGCAGCTCGGGGACTAGCACCGGGGAGCTGTTTTTT
TRBJ2-7	16	TRBV2	once	-	CASIDLGGGSSYEQYF	TGTGCCAGCATTGATCTTGGGGGTGGCAGCTCCTACGAGCAGTACTTC
TRBJ2-1	16	TRBV5-1	-	TRBD2	CASSFDSGGSYNEQFF	TGCGCCAGCAGCTTCGATAGCGGGGGCTCCTACAATGAGCAGTTCTTC